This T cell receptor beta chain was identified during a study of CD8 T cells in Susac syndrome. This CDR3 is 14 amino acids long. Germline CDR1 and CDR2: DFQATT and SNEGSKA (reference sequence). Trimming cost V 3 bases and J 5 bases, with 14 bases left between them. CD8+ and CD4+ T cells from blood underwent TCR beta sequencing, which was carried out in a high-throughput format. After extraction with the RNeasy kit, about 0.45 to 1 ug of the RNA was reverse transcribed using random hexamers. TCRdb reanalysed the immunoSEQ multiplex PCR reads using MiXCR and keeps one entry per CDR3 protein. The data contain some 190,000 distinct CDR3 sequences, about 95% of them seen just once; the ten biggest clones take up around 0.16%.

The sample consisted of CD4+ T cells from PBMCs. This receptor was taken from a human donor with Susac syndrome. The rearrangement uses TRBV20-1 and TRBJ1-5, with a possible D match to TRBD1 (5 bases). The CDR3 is CSARAGAPDQPQHF. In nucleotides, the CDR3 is TGCAGTGCTAGGGCCGGGGCCCCAGATCAGCCCCAGCATTTT.